Sequencing of this T cell receptor beta chain was carried out in a study of blood T cell repertoires in COVID-19. Study at large: Sites across the United States, Italy and Spain contributed samples from acute and convalescent COVID-19. Sources were T cells, B-cell-depleted T cells, or PBMCs; the material itself was cDNA or gDNA.

The age range of participants was 18 to 89 years, with residence in under 30 US areas. Original analysis: Estimated nucleated cell counts came from reference gene primer amplification. Using immunoSEQ multiplex PCR, the repertoire was profiled, and TCRdb retains in-frame clones only, with some absent. D and trimming were read from the DNA, whereas the V and J calls and clone size are those reported in that table. The sample yields fewer than 200,000 clones, around 83% seen once. This TCR was recovered from a woman aged 50 to 60 in a cohort exposed to, infected with or recovered from COVID-19 (not recorded which). Sequences were obtained from PBMCs or T cells enriched from blood (not recorded which).

The CDR3 here is CASSLAGRDLRETQYF. In DNA form, the CDR3 reads TGCGCCAGCAGCTTGGCTGGCAGAGACTTACGAGAGACCCAGTACTTC. V usage is TRBV5-1 and J usage is TRBJ2-5; D ambiguous. Germline V gene lookup returns CDR1 SGHRS and CDR2 YFSETQ. This CDR3 is 16 amino acids long. V lost 0 bases, J lost 4 bases, and 16 bases lay in between.